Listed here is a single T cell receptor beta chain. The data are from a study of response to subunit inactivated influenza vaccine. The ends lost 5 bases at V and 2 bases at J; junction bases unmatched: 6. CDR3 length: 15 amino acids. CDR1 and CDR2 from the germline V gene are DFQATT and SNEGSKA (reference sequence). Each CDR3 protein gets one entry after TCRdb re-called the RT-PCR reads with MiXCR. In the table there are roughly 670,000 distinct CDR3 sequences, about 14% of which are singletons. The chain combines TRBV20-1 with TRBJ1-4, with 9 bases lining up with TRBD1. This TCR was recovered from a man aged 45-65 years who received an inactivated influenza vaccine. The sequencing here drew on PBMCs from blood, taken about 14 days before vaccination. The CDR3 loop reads CSAWGQGKTNEKLFF. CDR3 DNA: TGCAGTGCTTGGGGACAGGGAAAGACTAATGAAAAACTGTTTTTT.